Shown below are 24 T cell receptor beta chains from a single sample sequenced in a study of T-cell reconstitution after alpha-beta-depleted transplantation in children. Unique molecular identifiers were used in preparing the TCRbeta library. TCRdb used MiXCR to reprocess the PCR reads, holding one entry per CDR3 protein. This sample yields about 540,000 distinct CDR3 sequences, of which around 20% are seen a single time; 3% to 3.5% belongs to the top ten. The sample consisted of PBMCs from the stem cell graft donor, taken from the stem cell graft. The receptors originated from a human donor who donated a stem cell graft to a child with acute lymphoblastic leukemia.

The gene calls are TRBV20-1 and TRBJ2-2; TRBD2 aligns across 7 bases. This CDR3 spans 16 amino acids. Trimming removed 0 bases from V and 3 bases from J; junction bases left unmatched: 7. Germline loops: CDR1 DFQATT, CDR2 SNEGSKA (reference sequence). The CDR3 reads CSARDGPSGDTGELFF. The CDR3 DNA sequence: TGCAGTGCTAGAGATGGGCCTAGCGGAGACACCGGGGAGCTGTTTTTT.

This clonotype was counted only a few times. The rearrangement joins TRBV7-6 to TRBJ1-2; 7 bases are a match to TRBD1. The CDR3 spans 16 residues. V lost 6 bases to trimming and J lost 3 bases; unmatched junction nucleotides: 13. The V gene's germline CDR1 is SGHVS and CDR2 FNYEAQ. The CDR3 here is CASRFDRAGADYGYTF. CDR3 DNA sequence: TGTGCCAGCAGATTCGACAGGGCAGGAGCGGACTATGGCTACACCTTC. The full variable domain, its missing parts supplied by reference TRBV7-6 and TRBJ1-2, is GAGVSQSPRYKVTKRGQDVALRCDPISGHVSLYWYRQALGQGPEFLTYFNYEAQQDKSGLPNDRFSAERPEGSISTLTIQRTEQRDSAMYRCASRFDRAGADYGYTFGSGTRLTVV.

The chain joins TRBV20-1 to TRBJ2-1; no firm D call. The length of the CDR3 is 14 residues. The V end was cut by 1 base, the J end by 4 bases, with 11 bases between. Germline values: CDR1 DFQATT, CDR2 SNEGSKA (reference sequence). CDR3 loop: CSARGAAEYNEQFF. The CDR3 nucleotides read TGCAGTGCTAGAGGTGCGGCGGAATACAATGAGCAGTTCTTC.

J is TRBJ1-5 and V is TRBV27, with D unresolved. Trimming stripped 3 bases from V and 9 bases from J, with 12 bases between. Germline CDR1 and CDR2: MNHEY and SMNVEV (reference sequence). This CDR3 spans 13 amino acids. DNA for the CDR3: TGTGCCAGCAGTTTGTCCGGGAACCTGCCCCAGCATTTT. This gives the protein CASSLSGNLPQHF.

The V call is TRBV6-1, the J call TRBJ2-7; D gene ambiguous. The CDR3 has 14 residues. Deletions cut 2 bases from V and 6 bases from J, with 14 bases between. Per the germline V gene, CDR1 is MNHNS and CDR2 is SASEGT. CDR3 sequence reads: CASSESWTLREQYF. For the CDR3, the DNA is TGTGCCAGCAGTGAATCCTGGACGCTTCGCGAGCAGTACTTC.

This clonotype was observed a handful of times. For the CDR3, the DNA is TGCGCCAGCAGCTTGAAGGGCGATCGATTGACAGATACGCAGTATTTT. Protein sequence: CASSLKGDRLTDTQYF. The chain is built from TRBV5-1 and TRBJ2-3; D unclear. The V end was cut by 1 base, the J end by 3 bases, with 15 bases between. Germline CDR1 is SGHRS and CDR2 is YFSETQ. CDR3 length: 16 amino acids. Supplemented by reference TRBV5-1 and TRBJ2-3, the full variable domain reads KAGVTQTPRYLIKTRGQQVTLSCSPISGHRSVSWYQQTPGQGLQFLFEYFSETQRNKGNFPGRFSGRQFSNSRSEMNVSTLELGDSALYLCASSLKGDRLTDTQYFGPGTRLTVL.

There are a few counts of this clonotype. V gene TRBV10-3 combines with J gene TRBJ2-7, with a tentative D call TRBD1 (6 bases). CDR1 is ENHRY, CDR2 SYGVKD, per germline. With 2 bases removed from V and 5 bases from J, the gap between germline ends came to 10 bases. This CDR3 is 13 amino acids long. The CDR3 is CAISEPRGHEQYF. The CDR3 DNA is TGTGCCATCAGTGAGCCCAGGGGCCACGAGCAGTACTTC.

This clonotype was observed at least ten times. The CDR3 reads CSAKTGTGILNEKLFF. The CDR3 DNA sequence: TGCAGTGCTAAAACCGGGACCGGAATCCTTAATGAAAAACTGTTTTTT. This chain uses TRBV20-1 with TRBJ1-4; a weak D match, TRBD1 (5 bases). The length of the CDR3 is 16 residues. CDR1 is DFQATT, CDR2 SNEGSKA, per germline (reference sequence). V dropped 4 bases and J dropped 4 bases, with 19 bases sitting between them.

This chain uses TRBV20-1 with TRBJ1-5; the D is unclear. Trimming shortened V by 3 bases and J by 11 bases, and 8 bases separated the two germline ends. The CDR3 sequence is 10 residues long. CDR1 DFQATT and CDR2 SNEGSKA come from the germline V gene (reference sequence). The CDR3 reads CSARGLSQHF. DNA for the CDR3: TGCAGTGCTAGGGGTTTGTCCCAGCATTTT.

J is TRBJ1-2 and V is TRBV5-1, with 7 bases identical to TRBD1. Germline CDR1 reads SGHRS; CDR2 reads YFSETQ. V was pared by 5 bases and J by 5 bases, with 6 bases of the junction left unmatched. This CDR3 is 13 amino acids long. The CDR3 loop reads CASRRQGEYGYTF. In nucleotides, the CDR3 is TGCGCCAGCAGGCGACAGGGAGAATATGGCTACACCTTC.

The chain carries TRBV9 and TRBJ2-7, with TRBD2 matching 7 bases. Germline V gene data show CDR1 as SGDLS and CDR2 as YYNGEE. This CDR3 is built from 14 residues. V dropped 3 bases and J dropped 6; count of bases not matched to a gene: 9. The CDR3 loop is CASSGGRGEFEQYF. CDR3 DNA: TGTGCCAGCAGCGGGGGCCGGGGGGAATTCGAGCAGTACTTC.

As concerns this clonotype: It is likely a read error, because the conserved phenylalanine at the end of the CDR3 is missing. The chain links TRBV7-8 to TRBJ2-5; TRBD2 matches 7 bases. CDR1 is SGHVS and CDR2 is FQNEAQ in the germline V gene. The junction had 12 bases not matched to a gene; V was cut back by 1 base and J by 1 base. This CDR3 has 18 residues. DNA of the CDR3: TGTGCCAGCAGCTTAGAGGCAGGGCTAGCGGATATCCAAGAGACCCAGTACCTC. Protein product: CASSLEAGLADIQETQYL.

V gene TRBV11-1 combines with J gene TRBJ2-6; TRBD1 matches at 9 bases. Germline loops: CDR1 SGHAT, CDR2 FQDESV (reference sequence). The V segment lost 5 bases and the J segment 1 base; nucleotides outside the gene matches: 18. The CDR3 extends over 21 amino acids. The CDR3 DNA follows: TGTGCCAGCAGCCCACCCCTTAGGAGGACAGGGGCAACGTCTGGGGCCAACGTCCTGACTTTC. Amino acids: CASSPPLRRTGATSGANVLTF.

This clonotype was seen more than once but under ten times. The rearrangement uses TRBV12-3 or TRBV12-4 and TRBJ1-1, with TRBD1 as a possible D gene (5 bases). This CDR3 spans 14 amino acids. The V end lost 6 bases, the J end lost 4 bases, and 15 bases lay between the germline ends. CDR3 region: CASSQTALGTEAFF. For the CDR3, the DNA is TGTGCCAGCAGCCAGACAGCCCTTGGCACTGAAGCTTTCTTT.

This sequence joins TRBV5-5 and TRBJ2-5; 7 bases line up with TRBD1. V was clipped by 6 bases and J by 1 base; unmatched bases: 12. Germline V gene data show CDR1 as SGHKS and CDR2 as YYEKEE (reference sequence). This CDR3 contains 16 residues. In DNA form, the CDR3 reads TGTGCCAGCATCAACCGACCGGGACAGCCCCAAGAGACCCAGTACTTC. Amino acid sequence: CASINRPGQPQETQYF. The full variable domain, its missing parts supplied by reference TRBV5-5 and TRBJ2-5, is DAGVTQSPTHLIKTRGQQVTLRCSPISGHKSVSWYQQVLGQGPQFIFQYYEKEERGRGNFPDRFSARQFPNYSSELNVNALLLGDSALYLCASINRPGQPQETQYFGPGTRLLVL.

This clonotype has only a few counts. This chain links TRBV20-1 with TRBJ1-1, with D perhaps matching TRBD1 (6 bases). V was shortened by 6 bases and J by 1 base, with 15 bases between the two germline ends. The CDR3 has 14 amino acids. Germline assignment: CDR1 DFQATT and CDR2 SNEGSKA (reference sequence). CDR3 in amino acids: CSAIRGGWNTEAFF. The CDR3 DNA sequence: TGCAGTGCCATTAGGGGGGGCTGGAACACTGAAGCTTTCTTT.

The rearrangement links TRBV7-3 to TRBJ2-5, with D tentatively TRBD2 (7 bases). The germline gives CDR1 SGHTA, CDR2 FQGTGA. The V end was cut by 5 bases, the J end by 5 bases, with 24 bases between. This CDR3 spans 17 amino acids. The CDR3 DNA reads TGTGCCAGCAGCGCAATGGGGGGGCGGGAGAGGCGCGAGACCCAGTACTTC. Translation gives CASSAMGGRERRETQYF.

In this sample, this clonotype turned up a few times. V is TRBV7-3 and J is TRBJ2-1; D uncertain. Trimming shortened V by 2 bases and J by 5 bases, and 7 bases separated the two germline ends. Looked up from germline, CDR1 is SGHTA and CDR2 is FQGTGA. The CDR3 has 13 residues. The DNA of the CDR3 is TGTGCCAGCAGCTTACTTCCAGACAATGAGCAGTTCTTC. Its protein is CASSLLPDNEQFF.

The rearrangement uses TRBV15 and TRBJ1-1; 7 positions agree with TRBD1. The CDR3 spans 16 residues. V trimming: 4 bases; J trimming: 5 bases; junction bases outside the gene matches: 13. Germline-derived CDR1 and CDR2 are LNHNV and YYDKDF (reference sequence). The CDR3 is CATSIHKGGGGTEAFF. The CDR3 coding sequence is TGTGCCACCAGCATACATAAAGGGGGCGGCGGGACTGAAGCTTTCTTT.

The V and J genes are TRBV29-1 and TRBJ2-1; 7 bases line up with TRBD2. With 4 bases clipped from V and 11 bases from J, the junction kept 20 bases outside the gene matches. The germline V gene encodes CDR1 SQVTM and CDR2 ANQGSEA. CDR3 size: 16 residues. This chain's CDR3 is CSVGGNMAGVQDKQFF. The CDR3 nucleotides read TGCAGCGTTGGGGGAAATATGGCGGGAGTTCAGGATAAGCAGTTCTTC.

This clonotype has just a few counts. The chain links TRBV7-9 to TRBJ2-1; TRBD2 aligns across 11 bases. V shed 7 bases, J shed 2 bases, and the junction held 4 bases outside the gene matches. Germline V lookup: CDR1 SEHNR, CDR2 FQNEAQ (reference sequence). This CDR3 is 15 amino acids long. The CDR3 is CASISGRGPYNEQFF. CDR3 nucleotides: TGTGCCAGCATTAGCGGGAGGGGCCCCTACAATGAGCAGTTCTTC.

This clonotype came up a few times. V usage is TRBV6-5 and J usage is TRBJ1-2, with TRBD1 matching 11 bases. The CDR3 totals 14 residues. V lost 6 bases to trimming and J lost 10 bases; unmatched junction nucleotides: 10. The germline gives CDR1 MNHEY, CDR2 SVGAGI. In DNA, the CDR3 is TGTGCCAGCAGCTACCGGGACAGGGGGACCATCTACACCTTC. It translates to CASSYRDRGTIYTF.

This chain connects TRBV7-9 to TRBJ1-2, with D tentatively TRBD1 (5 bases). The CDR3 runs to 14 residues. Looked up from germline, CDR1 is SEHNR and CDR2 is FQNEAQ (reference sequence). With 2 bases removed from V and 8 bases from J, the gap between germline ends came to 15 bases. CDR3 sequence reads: CASSLSLQAEGYTF. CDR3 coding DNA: TGTGCCAGCAGCTTATCCTTACAGGCGGAGGGCTACACCTTC. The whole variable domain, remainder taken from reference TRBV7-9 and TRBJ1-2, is DTGVSQNPRHKITKRGQNVTFRCDPISEHNRLYWYRQTLGQGPEFLTYFQNEAQLEKSRLLSDRFSAERPKGSFSTLEIQRTEQGDSAMYLCASSLSLQAEGYTFGSGTRLTVV.

The CDR3 DNA sequence: TGTGCCAGCAGCACCCGCGGTGGAGGGCCTAATGAAAAACTGTTTTTT. This codes for CASSTRGGGPNEKLFF. The chain employs TRBV9 and TRBJ1-4, with D uncertain. Trimming pared 4 bases from V and 3 bases from J, leaving 16 bases between. Germline V gene sequence: CDR1 SGDLS, CDR2 YYNGEE. This CDR3 comprises 16 residues.